The 6 T cell receptor beta chains reported below all come from one sample, sequenced in a study of early T cells in non-severe SARS-CoV-2 infection. TCRdb re-called the 5' RACE reads through MiXCR, storing one row per CDR3 protein. The sample has more than 70,000 distinct CDR3 sequences, roughly 12% seen once. Material: whole blood, obtained at baseline. The receptors shown here come from an adult who was a healthcare worker with PCR-confirmed SARS-CoV-2 infection or an uninfected control (not recorded which).

This chain connects TRBV6-1 to TRBJ2-5; D is perhaps TRBD2 (5 bases). V was pared by 8 bases and J by 5 bases, with 9 bases between. CDR1 and CDR2 from the germline V gene are MNHNS and SASEGT. This CDR3 comprises 11 residues. CDR3 sequence (DNA): TGTGCCAGCGGGAGAAGCGAGACCCAGTACTTC. Its protein is CASGRSETQYF.

This chain joins TRBV6-5 and TRBJ2-7; TRBD2 is a possible D gene (6 bases). V shed 0 bases and J shed 1 base, with 10 bases lying between them. This CDR3 spans 15 amino acids. Germline CDR1 MNHEY, CDR2 SVGAGI. CDR3 region: CASSYSGDLSYEQYF. The DNA of the CDR3 is TGTGCCAGCAGTTACTCAGGGGACTTATCCTACGAGCAGTACTTC.

This clonotype has more than one count but fewer than ten. The CDR3 spells CSVEGTGTGDNTGELFF. The CDR3, as DNA: TGCAGCGTTGAAGGAACCGGGACCGGGGATAACACCGGGGAGCTGTTTTTT. The rearrangement links TRBV29-1 to TRBJ2-2; D assignment may be TRBD1 or TRBD2 (5 bases each). There are 17 residues in the CDR3. Germline V lookup: CDR1 SQVTM, CDR2 ANQGSEA. Deletions cut 1 base from V and 2 bases from J, with 17 bases between.

The sample holds a few counts of this clonotype. The chain uses TRBV27 and TRBJ1-1, with TRBD1 identical over 9 bases. Germline CDR1 MNHEY, CDR2 SMNVEV (reference sequence). After removal of 6 bases from V and 7 bases from J, the junction contained 6 bases not matched to a gene. The CDR3 totals 13 residues. CDR3 nucleotide sequence: TGTGCCAGCAGGGGACAGGGAGTCGATGAAGCTTTCTTT. Amino acids: CASRGQGVDEAFF.

This clonotype was counted at least ten times. V is TRBV7-2 and J is TRBJ2-1; 11 nucleotides align to TRBD2. CDR3 length: 15 residues. V was clipped by 5 bases and J by 5 bases; unmatched bases: 5. The germline V gene has CDR1 SGHTA and CDR2 FQGNSA. The CDR3 loop is CASSRSGGANNEQFF. Written as DNA, the CDR3 is TGTGCCAGCAGCCGTAGCGGGGGGGCTAACAATGAGCAGTTCTTC.

This chain links TRBV29-1 with TRBJ1-3; D gene uncertain. The CDR3 covers 12 residues. Per germline, CDR1 SQVTM and CDR2 ANQGSEA. Deletions cut 7 bases from V and 4 bases from J, with 11 bases between. The CDR3 nucleotides read TGCAGCGGTCTCACCCAAGGAAACACCATATATTTT. Its protein product is CSGLTQGNTIYF.